These 28 T cell receptor beta chains share one sample of origin, sequenced in a study of T cells after yellow fever vaccination. MiXCR, run by TCRdb on the 5' RACE reads, gives a single entry per CDR3 protein. Among about 510,000 distinct CDR3 sequences, 20% to 25% were seen once, and the ten largest hold roughly 16%. The source material was PBMCs, sampled less than 25 days after the first yellow fever vaccination. These TCRs come from a man aged 18 to 29 who received the YFV17D yellow fever vaccine.

This clonotype has only a few counts. The chain links TRBV5-1 to TRBJ2-5; the D call may be TRBD1 or TRBD2 (5 bases each). CDR1 and CDR2 from the germline V gene are SGHRS and YFSETQ. With 3 bases removed from V and 4 bases from J, the gap between germline ends came to 13 bases. The CDR3 consists of 14 residues. Here the CDR3 DNA reads TGCGCCAGCAGCTATGGCAGGGCGGGAGAGACCCAGTACTTC. It specifies CASSYGRAGETQYF. Using reference TRBV5-1 and TRBJ2-5 for the parts outside the CDR3, the full variable domain is KAGVTQTPRYLIKTRGQQVTLSCSPISGHRSVSWYQQTPGQGLQFLFEYFSETQRNKGNFPGRFSGRQFSNSRSEMNVSTLELGDSALYLCASSYGRAGETQYFGPGTRLLVL.

V and J are TRBV20-1 and TRBJ2-2, with TRBD1 matching 7 bases. Looked up from germline, CDR1 is DFQATT and CDR2 is SNEGSKA (reference sequence). This CDR3 has 20 amino acids. The ends lost 0 bases at V and 1 base at J; junction bases unmatched: 17. CDR3 protein: CSARDRKQGVHELNTGELFF. The CDR3 nucleotides read TGCAGTGCTAGAGATCGGAAGCAGGGGGTTCACGAGCTGAACACCGGGGAGCTGTTTTTT.

The chain joins TRBV5-6 to TRBJ2-7, with 7 nucleotides matching TRBD1. In germline, CDR1 is SGHDT, CDR2 YYEEEE. The trim removed 2 bases at V and 9 bases at J, leaving 17 bases unmatched. This CDR3 region has 16 residues. This CDR3 reads CASSFFDRADPVGQYV. The CDR3 nucleotides read TGTGCCAGCAGCTTTTTTGACAGGGCCGACCCGGTGGGGCAGTACGTC.

The rearrangement uses TRBV20-1 and TRBJ2-1, with TRBD2 as a possible D gene (5 bases). Germline V gives CDR1 DFQATT, CDR2 SNEGSKA (reference sequence). V dropped 1 base and J dropped 4 bases, with 8 bases sitting between them. The CDR3 has 13 residues. The DNA for the CDR3 is TGCAGTGCTAGAGGGACTGATTACAATGAGCAGTTCTTC. It codes for CSARGTDYNEQFF.

The chain links TRBV19 to TRBJ1-5, with D possibly matching TRBD1 (5 bases). Deletions cut 5 bases from V and 4 bases from J, with 9 bases between. This CDR3 spans 13 amino acids. Germline loops: CDR1 LNHDA, CDR2 SQIVND (reference sequence). CDR3 region: CASSGDPNQPQHF. In DNA, the CDR3 is TGTGCCAGTAGTGGGGACCCGAATCAGCCCCAGCATTTT.

This clonotype was counted a few times. This chain joins TRBV7-2 and TRBJ2-5; the D gene could be TRBD1 or TRBD2 (5 bases each). Trimming stripped 8 bases from V and 3 bases from J, with 7 bases between. This CDR3 is 11 amino acids long. Germline V lookup: CDR1 SGHTA, CDR2 FQGNSA. In DNA form, the CDR3 reads TGTGCCAGCGGGGGTAAAGAGACCCAGTACTTC. Translating it yields CASGGKETQYF.

V gene TRBV27 combines with J gene TRBJ2-7; weak D call: TRBD1 (6 bases). Trimming stripped 1 base from V and 6 bases from J, with 16 bases between. Looked up from germline, CDR1 is MNHEY and CDR2 is SMNVEV (reference sequence). The CDR3 totals 15 residues. CDR3 DNA sequence: TGTGCCAGCAGTTTATTGAACAGGGTTGAGTCCGAGCAGTACTTC. Translated, it gives CASSLLNRVESEQYF.

This clonotype was counted at least ten times. The chain uses TRBV11-2 and TRBJ1-2; maybe TRBD1 (6 bases). CDR1 is SGHAT, CDR2 FQNNGV, per germline. V shed 0 bases and J shed 0 bases, with 14 bases lying between them. There are 17 residues in the CDR3. The CDR3 coding sequence is TGTGCCAGCAGCTTAGAAGGGCCAGGGGCCTCTAACTATGGCTACACCTTC. It specifies CASSLEGPGASNYGYTF.

This clonotype came up a few times. The CDR3 reads CASSYVRDTEAFF. CDR3 DNA sequence: TGTGCCAGCAGTTATGTAAGGGACACTGAAGCTTTCTTT. The V and J genes are TRBV6-6 and TRBJ1-1; D unclear. Germline-derived CDR1 and CDR2 are MNHNY and SVGAGI (reference sequence). V was trimmed by 3 bases and J by 3 bases, leaving 8 bases between them. This CDR3 comprises 13 residues.

This clonotype came up once. The chain combines TRBV6-2 or TRBV6-3 with TRBJ2-5; possibly TRBD2 for D (6 bases). The CDR3 loop spans 15 amino acids. Trimming shortened V by 1 base and J by 5 bases, and 14 bases separated the two germline ends. The V gene's germline CDR1 is MNHEY and CDR2 SVGEGT. Here the CDR3 reads CASSYWPPGRETQYF. As DNA, the CDR3 is TGTGCCAGCAGTTACTGGCCCCCTGGGAGGGAGACCCAGTACTTC.

This clonotype appeared a few times. V usage is TRBV20-1 and J usage is TRBJ1-2, with TRBD1 identical over 8 bases. The length of the CDR3 is 12 residues. The germline CDR1 and CDR2 sequences are DFQATT and SNEGSKA (reference sequence). This CDR3 is CSVAQGAGGYTF. The DNA of the CDR3 is TGCAGCGTTGCCCAGGGGGCAGGTGGCTACACCTTC.

About this clonotype itself: This may arise from a read error, as a much more abundant clone is one base away. V and J are TRBV4-2 and TRBJ2-1; 8 nucleotides line up with TRBD2. The CDR3 has 14 amino acids. V lost 4 bases to trimming and J lost 2 bases; unmatched junction nucleotides: 1. Germline loops: CDR1 LGHNA, CDR2 YNFKEQ. CDR3 DNA sequence: TGTGCCAGCAGCCGCGGGGGGCCCTACAATGAGCAGTTCTTC. Its protein product is CASSRGGPYNEQFF.

This clonotype was counted a few times. The chain combines TRBV29-1 with TRBJ2-2; the D is unclear. Germline-derived CDR1 and CDR2 are SQVTM and ANQGSEA. The V and J ends lost 1 base and 5 bases respectively, with 8 bases between them. This CDR3 has 13 residues. Here the CDR3 reads CSVEAAQTGELFF. DNA for the CDR3: TGCAGCGTTGAAGCGGCCCAGACCGGGGAGCTGTTTTTT.

In its sample, this clonotype was seen a few times. This chain joins TRBV4-1 and TRBJ2-2; D is undetermined. The CDR3 totals 11 residues. CDR1 MGHRA and CDR2 YSYEKL come from the germline V gene. Trimming cost V 8 bases and J 3 bases, with 4 bases left between them. CDR3 in DNA: TGCGCCAGCGAGGACACCGGGGAGCTGTTTTTT. Translated, it gives CASEDTGELFF.

The sample holds a few counts of this clonotype. The chain couples TRBV27 to TRBJ1-1; a possible D gene is TRBD1 (5 bases). The CDR3 is made up of 15 amino acids. CDR1 and CDR2 from the germline V gene are MNHEY and SMNVEV (reference sequence). Trimming pared 1 base from V and 0 bases from J, leaving 9 bases between. As DNA, the CDR3 is TGTGCCAGCAGTTTATTTGGGACCCTGAACACTGAAGCTTTCTTT. It is translated as CASSLFGTLNTEAFF.

The rearrangement links TRBV4-3 to TRBJ1-5; no reliable D call. The CDR3 is made up of 17 amino acids. Trimming took 1 base from V and 1 from J, leaving 14 bases between them. Germline CDR1 and CDR2: LGHNA and YSLEER. This CDR3 is CASSQGAGEWSNQPQHF. For the CDR3, the DNA is TGCGCCAGCAGCCAAGGGGCGGGAGAGTGGAGCAATCAGCCCCAGCATTTT.

This clonotype has a handful of counts. The chain joins TRBV21-1 to TRBJ1-1; the table's TRBD1 call for D was not verified on the DNA. TRBV21-1 is a recognized pseudogene. This CDR3 region has 16 residues. CDR3 in DNA: TGTGCCAGCAGCACTTCCCGGGGTACAACGAACACTGAAGCTTTCTTT. It codes for CASSTSRGTTNTEAFF.

This clonotype came up a few times. This sequence joins TRBV10-3 and TRBJ2-3; D uncertain. Germline CDR1 reads ENHRY; CDR2 reads SYGVKD. CDR3 length: 15 residues. Trimming cost V 7 bases and J 2 bases, with 16 bases left between them. As DNA, the CDR3 is TGTGCCATCACGAATCCGGCCTCCTACACAGATACGCAGTATTTT. It encodes CAITNPASYTDTQYF.

This clonotype appeared a few times. This chain uses TRBV6-2 or TRBV6-3 with TRBJ1-5; 9 bases map to TRBD1. Germline V gene data show CDR1 as MNHEY and CDR2 as SVGEGT. CDR3 size: 17 residues. V trimming: 6 bases; J trimming: 0 bases; junction bases outside the gene matches: 9. The CDR3 reads CASRTDGQGLSNQPQHF. In nucleotides, the CDR3 is TGTGCCAGCAGAACCGACGGACAGGGGCTTAGCAATCAGCCCCAGCATTTT.

In this sample, this clonotype turned up a few times. V is TRBV20-1 and J is TRBJ2-3; 10 bases map to TRBD2. Germline V gene sequence: CDR1 DFQATT, CDR2 SNEGSKA (reference sequence). Trimming cost V 8 bases and J 3 bases; bases outside gene matches: 8. This CDR3 region has 14 residues. The CDR3 protein is CSTAGGWETDTQYF. DNA for the CDR3: TGCAGTACAGCGGGGGGGTGGGAAACAGATACGCAGTATTTT.

The chain uses TRBV4-2 and TRBJ2-1, with D unclear. V lost 1 base and J 4 bases, leaving 5 bases between the germline ends. The CDR3 contains 13 residues. Germline V gene sequence: CDR1 LGHNA, CDR2 YNFKEQ. The CDR3 loop reads CASSQVAYNEQFF. The CDR3 DNA reads as TGTGCCAGCAGCCAAGTCGCATACAATGAGCAGTTCTTC.

The sample holds many counts of this clonotype. The chain employs TRBV7-6 and TRBJ2-4, with D possibly TRBD1 on 5 matching bases. The CDR3 runs to 12 residues. The V and J ends lost 3 bases and 9 bases respectively, with 9 bases between them. In germline, CDR1 is SGHVS, CDR2 FNYEAQ. Written as DNA, the CDR3 is TGTGCCAGCAGCTTGGACCAGGGCATTCAGTACTTC. It specifies CASSLDQGIQYF.

This clonotype appeared many times. This sequence joins TRBV5-1 and TRBJ2-5; tentative D call: TRBD2 (6 bases). The CDR3 length is 15 residues. From germline, CDR1 is SGHRS and CDR2 YFSETQ. The V end lost 0 bases, the J end lost 1 base, and 10 bases lay between the germline ends. DNA for the CDR3: TGCGCCAGCAGCTTGGGTAGCGGTGGCCAAGAGACCCAGTACTTC. Translating it yields CASSLGSGGQETQYF.

This clonotype showed up just a few times. CDR3 DNA: TGCGCCAGCAGCCAAGATTGGGCCTACACAGATACGCAGTATTTT. Protein: CASSQDWAYTDTQYF. The chain uses TRBV4-1 and TRBJ2-3; no definite D call. The CDR3 is 15 amino acids. CDR1 is MGHRA, CDR2 YSYEKL, per germline. Trimming removed 0 bases at V and 2 bases at J, with 9 bases between.

Worth noting for this clonotype: A junction end diverges from the germline sequence, so it may reflect a read error. The genes are TRBV7-2 and TRBJ1-6; tentative D call: TRBD1 (6 bases). This CDR3 comprises 14 residues. CDR1 is SGHTA, CDR2 FQGNSA, per germline. CDR3 residues: CASSLAGARSPLHF. For the CDR3, the DNA is TGTGCCAGCAGCCTAGCGGGGGCGCGGTCACCCCTCCACTTT.

This clonotype was picked up a small number of times. The V and J genes are TRBV27 and TRBJ1-2; 7 bases agree with TRBD1. V shed 2 bases, J shed 4 bases, and the junction held 4 bases outside the gene matches. This CDR3 spans 14 amino acids. Germline CDR1 is MNHEY and CDR2 is SMNVEV (reference sequence). The CDR3 DNA reads as TGTGCCAGCAGTTTAGGCAGGGGGTCCTATGGCTACACCTTC. Protein sequence: CASSLGRGSYGYTF.

This clonotype came up a few times. The rearrangement links TRBV28 to TRBJ1-3; weak D call: TRBD1 (6 bases). Germline V gene sequence: CDR1 MDHEN, CDR2 SYDVKM. The V end lost 3 bases, the J end lost 2 bases, and 8 bases lay between the germline ends. This CDR3 comprises 14 residues. The DNA of the CDR3 is TGTGCCAGCAGTTTCCAGGGGACTGGAAACACCATATATTTT. Translated, it gives CASSFQGTGNTIYF.

A few counts support this clonotype. V gene TRBV7-8 combines with J gene TRBJ2-1, with TRBD2 matching 9 bases. With 5 bases clipped from V and 4 bases from J, the junction kept 9 bases outside the gene matches. CDR3 size: 16 residues. Per the germline V gene, CDR1 is SGHVS and CDR2 is FQNEAQ. CDR3 sequence: CASSQTAGGGYNEQFF. CDR3 nucleotides: TGTGCCAGCAGCCAAACGGCGGGGGGGGGTTACAATGAGCAGTTCTTC.